Presented here are 19 T cell receptor beta chains from one specimen sequenced in a study of blood T cell repertoires in COVID-19. Only in-frame clones appear in the TCRdb table, and some are missing; sequencing was by immunoSEQ multiplex PCR. The sample yields 81,000 or so clones, just under 85% seen once. The sequenced sample was peripheral blood. Every receptor here comes from a woman between 65 and 79 years old with active or convalescent COVID-19.

The chain links TRBV6-5 to TRBJ1-2; D is undetermined. The CDR3 extends over 13 amino acids. Germline V gene lookup returns CDR1 MNHEY and CDR2 SVGAGI. V dropped 0 bases and J dropped 4 bases, with 6 bases sitting between them. The CDR3 DNA is TGTGCCAGCAGTTACTCGGCCATCTATGGCTACACCTTC. Encoded protein: CASSYSAIYGYTF.

This clone was detected only a few times. The chain employs TRBV3-1 (or the pseudogene TRBV3-2) and TRBJ1-2; unclear D gene. Trimming removed 1 base at V and 9 bases at J, with 12 bases between. Germline V CDR1 and CDR2: LGHDT, YNNKEL (reference sequence). CDR3 size: 13 residues. CDR3 sequence (DNA): TGTGCCAGCAGCCAAGTCTTACACCCCTGCTACACCTTC. This gives the protein CASSQVLHPCYTF.

This chain joins TRBV11-1 and TRBJ2-7; tentatively, D is TRBD2 (7 bases). Germline values: CDR1 SGHAT, CDR2 FQDESV (reference sequence). V lost 5 bases, J lost 5 bases, and 19 bases lay in between. This CDR3 is built from 15 residues. CDR3 amino acids: CASSGGGAGGNEQYF. In nucleotides, the CDR3 is TGTGCCAGCAGCGGGGGAGGGGCCGGGGGCAACGAGCAGTACTTC.

This clone was seen a single time. The rearrangement uses TRBV19 and TRBJ1-1; weak D call: TRBD1 (5 bases). The CDR3 sequence is 14 residues long. V dropped 6 bases and J dropped 4 bases, with 15 bases sitting between them. Germline lookup yields CDR1 LNHDA and CDR2 SQIVND (reference sequence). The CDR3 nucleotides read TGTGCCAGTAGCTTGACAGTCCGGGCCACTGAAGCTTTCTTT. It yields the protein CASSLTVRATEAFF.

The chain recombines TRBV11-2 with TRBJ1-6; D uncertain. In germline, CDR1 is SGHAT, CDR2 FQNNGV. The germline V and J ends were trimmed by 4 bases and 7 bases, with 8 bases remaining between them. The CDR3 extends over 13 amino acids. CDR3 bases: TGTGCCAGCAGCTCCAGCGCAAATTCACCCCTCCACTTT. Its translation: CASSSSANSPLHF.

The CDR3 reads CASSPRQPSTDTQYF. CDR3 DNA sequence: TGTGCCAGCAGCCCGAGACAGCCCAGCACAGATACGCAGTATTTT. The chain uses TRBV6-6 and TRBJ2-3; tentative D call: TRBD1 (5 bases). The CDR3 spans 15 residues. Germline CDR1 is MNHNY and CDR2 is SVGAGI (reference sequence). V was shortened by 6 bases and J by 0 bases, with 13 bases between the two germline ends.

CDR3 region: CASIITGAARYSGNTIYF. The DNA of the CDR3 is TGTGCCAGCATCATTACAGGGGCCGCACGATACTCTGGAAACACCATATATTTT. The chain is built from TRBV28 and TRBJ1-3; 7 nucleotides agree with TRBD1. This CDR3 spans 18 amino acids. V lost 7 bases, J lost 0 bases, and 15 bases stayed unmatched. Germline lookup yields CDR1 MDHEN and CDR2 SYDVKM.

The gene calls are TRBV13 and TRBJ1-2; D may be TRBD1 (6 bases). The ends were cut back, 6 bases at V and 4 bases at J, with 12 bases in the middle. Germline V lookup: CDR1 PRHDT, CDR2 FYEKMQ (reference sequence). The CDR3 spans 13 residues. The CDR3 reads CASSYDRSYGYTF. Here the CDR3 DNA reads TGTGCCAGCAGTTATGACAGGTCCTATGGCTACACCTTC. The full variable domain, in which reference TRBV13 and TRBJ1-2 provide the parts outside the CDR3, is AAGVIQSPRHLIKEKRETATLKCYPIPRHDTVYWYQQGPGQDPQFLISFYEKMQSDKGSIPDRFSAQQFSDYHSELNMSSLELGDSALYFCASSYDRSYGYTFGSGTRLTVV.

CDR3 sequence reads: CASSFSGVGYTF. The CDR3 DNA reads TGTGCCAGCAGTTTCTCAGGGGTTGGCTACACCTTC. This sequence joins TRBV28 and TRBJ1-2, with D perhaps TRBD1 (6 bases). Trimming removed 3 bases from V and 7 bases from J, with 9 bases in between. The CDR3 length is 12 residues. Germline CDR1 is MDHEN and CDR2 is SYDVKM.

Turning to this clone: Its ends do not fully match the called genes, so a read error is possible. The gene calls are TRBV11-2 and TRBJ1-1, with TRBD1 matching over 7 bases. This CDR3 is built from 14 residues. Germline CDR1 SGHAT, CDR2 FQNNGV. This chain's CDR3 is CASSLGGVESEAFF. The CDR3 DNA reads TGTGCCAGCAGTTTAGGGGGCGTGGAGTCTGAAGCTTTCTTT.

As DNA, the CDR3 is TGTGCCAGCAGAAGGGAGTATGGCTACACCTTC. Encoded protein: CASRREYGYTF. The V call is TRBV2, the J call TRBJ1-2; no reliable D call. V was trimmed by 6 bases and J by 5 bases, leaving 7 bases between them. Per germline, CDR1 SNHLY and CDR2 FYNNEI. This CDR3 is built from 11 residues. Based on the CDR3 plus reference TRBV2 and TRBJ1-2, the full variable domain is EPEVTQTPSHQVTQMGQEVILRCVPISNHLYFYWYRQILGQKVEFLVSFYNNEISEKSEIFDDQFSVERPDGSNFTLKIRSTKLEDSAMYFCASRREYGYTFGSGTRLTVV.

The rearrangement links TRBV3-1 (or the pseudogene TRBV3-2) to TRBJ2-2, with TRBD1 matching over 8 bases. After removal of 0 bases from V and 1 base from J, the junction contained 7 bases not matched to a gene. Germline V gene lookup returns CDR1 LGHDT and CDR2 YNNKEL (reference sequence). This CDR3 has 18 amino acids. This chain's CDR3 is CASSQEMIGQGNTGELFF. The CDR3 coding sequence is TGTGCCAGCAGCCAAGAAATGATAGGACAGGGGAACACCGGGGAGCTGTTTTTT.

The chain is built from TRBV25-1 and TRBJ1-1, with D unresolved. Trimming took 3 bases from V and 1 from J, leaving 12 bases between them. Germline V gene data show CDR1 as MGHDK and CDR2 as SYGVNS. This CDR3 is built from 15 residues. The CDR3, as DNA: TGTGCCAGCAGTGATCCGGGAAGAGGGAACACTGAAGCTTTCTTT. Its translation is CASSDPGRGNTEAFF.

In nucleotides, the CDR3 is TGTGCCATCAGTGAGTCGCAGGGTCTGAACACTGAAGCTTTCTTT. It specifies CAISESQGLNTEAFF. The chain recombines TRBV10-3 with TRBJ1-1; D may be TRBD1 (5 bases). CDR3 length: 15 residues. The V and J ends lost 0 bases and 0 bases respectively, with 8 bases between them. In germline, CDR1 is ENHRY, CDR2 SYGVKD.

The CDR3 DNA sequence: TGCGCCAGCAGCTTTAAACAGGGCTCCGAGCAGTACTTC. It yields the protein CASSFKQGSEQYF. J is TRBJ2-7 and V is TRBV5-1; perhaps TRBD1 as D (6 bases). Trimming removed 2 bases at V and 6 bases at J, with 12 bases between. Looked up from germline, CDR1 is SGHRS and CDR2 is YFSETQ. The CDR3 sequence is 13 residues long.

This sequence joins TRBV2 and TRBJ2-2; no reliable D call. The CDR3 covers 17 residues. V was clipped by 4 bases and J by 1 base, with 16 bases between them. CDR1 and CDR2 from the germline V gene are SNHLY and FYNNEI. This chain's CDR3 is CASSALSGLGNTGELFF. DNA of the CDR3: TGTGCCAGCAGTGCCTTATCGGGTCTCGGGAACACCGGGGAGCTGTTTTTT.

The chain couples TRBV12-3 or TRBV12-4 to TRBJ1-2, with TRBD1 as a possible D gene (6 bases). Trimming stripped 5 bases from V and 7 bases from J, with 11 bases between. This CDR3 comprises 12 residues. CDR3: CASSNGQTGYTF. The DNA of the CDR3 is TGTGCCAGCAGTAACGGACAGACTGGCTACACCTTC.

This chain uses TRBV5-1 with TRBJ2-7; D perhaps matches TRBD2 (6 bases). The V and J ends lost 4 bases and 4 bases respectively, with 9 bases between them. Germline-derived CDR1 and CDR2 are SGHRS and YFSETQ. The CDR3 contains 12 residues. The CDR3: CASSGGSYEQYF. The CDR3 DNA is TGCGCCAGCAGCGGAGGGAGTTACGAGCAGTACTTC.

V and J are TRBV7-2 and TRBJ1-3; no definite D call. The V end was cut by 1 base, the J end by 0 bases, with 7 bases between. This CDR3 has 15 amino acids. CDR1 SGHTA and CDR2 FQGNSA come from the germline V gene. CDR3 sequence reads: CASSLGQSSGNTIYF. In DNA form, the CDR3 reads TGTGCCAGCAGCTTAGGTCAGTCCTCTGGAAACACCATATATTTT.